Following are 18 T cell receptor beta chains from one sample sequenced in a study of shared clonotypes between healthy human individuals. Using immunoSEQ multiplex PCR, the repertoire was profiled, and TCRdb retains in-frame clones only, with some absent. The sample includes some 2.4 million clones, approximately 94% of them seen just once. Sequenced material: naive CD4+ T cells from PBMCs. The subset here: CD45RA+ positively selected. The receptor set was obtained from a man aged 18-30 years in good health. Some clones in this sample may be carry-over from other donors' samples.

This clone came up once. This chain joins TRBV18 and TRBJ1-2; TRBD1 might be the D (5 bases). Trimming took 1 base from V and 4 from J, leaving 13 bases between them. Germline assignment: CDR1 KGHSH and CDR2 LQKENI. The length of the CDR3 is 15 residues. The CDR3 DNA sequence: TGTGCCAGCTCACCACGGGGGATTGACAGCTATGGCTACACCTTC. Translating it yields CASSPRGIDSYGYTF.

This chain joins TRBV7-2 and TRBJ1-5; weak D call: TRBD1 (6 bases). Germline V gene data show CDR1 as SGHTA and CDR2 as FQGNSA. The CDR3 totals 13 residues. The V gene lost 5 bases and the J gene lost 5 bases, with 10 bases spanning the gap. The CDR3 sequence is CASSEGGYQPQHF. In nucleotides, the CDR3 is TGTGCCAGCAGCGAGGGGGGGTATCAGCCCCAGCATTTT.

V usage is TRBV7-9 and J usage is TRBJ2-7; 8 bases align to TRBD1. The J segment lost 4 bases and the V segment lost 5 bases, leaving 13 bases of the junction unmatched. CDR3 size: 16 residues. The germline CDR1 and CDR2 sequences are SEHNR and FQNEAQ (reference sequence). The CDR3 region has the DNA TGTGCCAGCAGCATAGACAGGGGCTCCGCGATATACGAGCAGTACTTC. It is translated as CASSIDRGSAIYEQYF.

The chain combines TRBV7-7 with TRBJ1-1; D is uncertain. Germline CDR1 reads SSHAT; CDR2 reads FNYEAQ (reference sequence). This CDR3 is built from 13 residues. Trimming shortened V by 1 base and J by 7 bases, and 10 bases separated the two germline ends. The CDR3 DNA reads as TGTGCCAGCAGCTTAGGGGTAGGGAGTGAAGCTTTCTTT. Protein sequence: CASSLGVGSEAFF.

This clone was observed a single time. The chain couples TRBV12-2 to TRBJ2-5; the DNA was not used to check the table's D call, TRBD1. TRBV12-2 constitutes a pseudogene. The CDR3 loop spans 18 amino acids. CDR3 DNA: TGTGCAAGTCGCTTAGCGCCCCGGGACAGGGGGAACCAAGAGACCCAGTACTTC. It is translated as CASRLAPRDRGNQETQYF.

This clone was counted once. The V call is TRBV4-3, the J call TRBJ2-1; D might be TRBD1 or TRBD2, each matching 6 bases. CDR1 LGHNA and CDR2 YSLEER come from the germline V gene. V lost 4 bases and J 9 bases, leaving 19 bases between the germline ends. CDR3 length: 15 residues. The DNA for the CDR3 is TGCGCCAGCAGCCCGAGGGGGGCAGGGAGCAGTGAGCAGTTCTTC. Protein: CASSPRGAGSSEQFF.

Regarding this clone: Different DNA sequences within this sample yield the same CDR3. The chain carries TRBV5-6 and TRBJ2-7; D is unresolved. Trimming removed 0 bases from V and 3 bases from J, with 4 bases in between. There are 12 residues in the CDR3. The germline gives CDR1 SGHDT, CDR2 YYEEEE. The CDR3 here is CASSLERYEQYF. In DNA, the CDR3 is TGTGCCAGCAGCTTGGAGCGCTACGAGCAGTACTTC.

This chain uses TRBV6-5 with TRBJ2-5; tentative D call: TRBD2 (6 bases). This CDR3 region has 15 residues. Trimming removed 0 bases from V and 2 bases from J, with 10 bases in between. Germline V gene sequence: CDR1 MNHEY, CDR2 SVGAGI. The CDR3 nucleotides read TGTGCCAGCAGTTACTCGAGCGGGCCACAAGAGACCCAGTACTTC. It specifies CASSYSSGPQETQYF.

The chain uses TRBV7-8 and TRBJ2-7; TRBD1 agrees at 11 bases. Germline lookup yields CDR1 SGHVS and CDR2 FQNEAQ. This CDR3 is 15 amino acids long. Trimming cost V 2 bases and J 7 bases; bases outside gene matches: 7. CDR3 nucleotides: TGTGCCAGCAGCTTAAGGGACAGGGGGATGGTGGAGCAGTACTTC. Translation gives CASSLRDRGMVEQYF.

The chain combines TRBV5-1 with TRBJ2-1; 8 nucleotides agree with TRBD2. The CDR3 sequence is 16 residues long. V shed 3 bases and J 5 bases; nucleotides not matched to a gene: 10. Germline V gene sequence: CDR1 SGHRS, CDR2 YFSETQ. The CDR3 sequence: CASSSAPGGGDNEQFF. DNA of the CDR3: TGCGCCAGCAGCTCCGCTCCGGGAGGGGGAGACAATGAGCAGTTCTTC.

J is TRBJ2-2 and V is TRBV28; 7 bases agree with TRBD2. Trimming removed 0 bases from V and 1 base from J; junction bases left unmatched: 5. The CDR3 runs to 17 residues. Germline V gene lookup returns CDR1 MDHEN and CDR2 SYDVKM. CDR3 nucleotide sequence: TGTGCCAGCAGTTTATGGGCTAGCGGAGAGAACACCGGGGAGCTGTTTTTT. Its translation is CASSLWASGENTGELFF.

This clone was detected a few times. This same CDR3 is encoded by further DNA sequences in the sample. The rearrangement links TRBV28 to TRBJ1-2, with a possible D match to TRBD1 (5 bases). The CDR3 is 14 amino acids. Trimming took 1 base from V and 2 from J, leaving 8 bases between them. In germline, CDR1 is MDHEN, CDR2 SYDVKM. CDR3 in amino acids: CASSLSAGNYGYTF. CDR3 coding DNA: TGTGCCAGCAGTTTATCGGCAGGGAACTATGGCTACACCTTC.

This clone was picked up one time. The rearrangement joins TRBV6-5 to TRBJ1-1, with D possibly matching TRBD1 (6 bases). This CDR3 spans 15 amino acids. Germline V gene data show CDR1 as MNHEY and CDR2 as SVGAGI. Between the trimmed V and J ends, which lost 6 bases and 1 base, there was a span of 15 bases. The CDR3, as DNA: TGTGCCAGCAGGGTCACCCGGACAGCGAACACTGAAGCTTTCTTT. Its translation: CASRVTRTANTEAFF.

This chain connects TRBV7-9 to TRBJ1-3; D not certain. The CDR3 is made up of 12 amino acids. V was clipped by 5 bases and J by 6 bases, with 8 bases between them. The germline V gene encodes CDR1 SEHNR and CDR2 FQNEAQ (reference sequence). The CDR3 region is CASSVTENTIYF. DNA of the CDR3: TGTGCCAGCAGCGTAACAGAAAACACCATATATTTT.

This chain joins TRBV5-1 and TRBJ2-7; 12 nucleotides match TRBD1. V gave up 3 bases and J gave up 4 bases; unmatched junction bases: 5. Germline loops: CDR1 SGHRS, CDR2 YFSETQ. The CDR3 is 15 amino acids. CDR3 DNA sequence: TGCGCCAGCAGCTCTGGGACAGGGGGCTTGTACGAGCAGTACTTC. Amino acid sequence: CASSSGTGGLYEQYF.

This rearrangement joins TRBV19 to TRBJ2-7; D is possibly TRBD1 (5 bases). Per the germline V gene, CDR1 is LNHDA and CDR2 is SQIVND (reference sequence). V was pared by 5 bases and J by 1 base, with 9 bases between. The CDR3 is 13 amino acids. This CDR3 reads CASSETVSYEQYF. DNA for the CDR3: TGTGCCAGTAGTGAGACAGTTTCCTACGAGCAGTACTTC. Supplemented by reference TRBV19 and TRBJ2-7, the full variable domain reads DGGITQSPKYLFRKEGQNVTLSCEQNLNHDAMYWYRQDPGQGLRLIYYSQIVNDFQKGDIAEGYSVSREKKESFPLTVTSAQKNPTAFYLCASSETVSYEQYFGPGTRLTVT.

The chain combines TRBV5-6 with TRBJ2-7; D is uncertain. The CDR3 is made up of 16 amino acids. Germline-derived CDR1 and CDR2 are SGHDT and YYEEEE. V dropped 3 bases and J dropped 2 bases, with 18 bases sitting between them. CDR3: CASSSPRREPAYEQYF. CDR3 coding DNA: TGTGCCAGCAGCTCCCCCCGTCGAGAACCGGCCTACGAGCAGTACTTC.

The chain carries TRBV7-9 and TRBJ1-1; TRBD1 agrees at 9 bases. Looked up from germline, CDR1 is SEHNR and CDR2 is FQNEAQ (reference sequence). V shed 0 bases and J 9 bases; nucleotides not matched to a gene: 5. The CDR3 contains 14 residues. CDR3 amino acids: CASSLAGTGRQAFF. CDR3 sequence (DNA): TGTGCCAGCAGCTTAGCCGGGACAGGGCGACAAGCTTTCTTT.